Below, 23 T cell receptor beta chains from the same sample are listed, as sequenced in a study of cytomegalovirus exposure and HLA in healthy donors. The PCR had 60 Vbeta and 13 Jbeta primers. Profiling relied on immunoSEQ multiplex PCR, and the TCRdb table lists in-frame clones only, not all of them. The sample holds about 140,000 clones, about 74% seen once. The sequenced material came from PBMCs. All receptors come from a woman aged 50 to 60 in good health and CMV-seronegative.

V is TRBV6-1 and J is TRBJ1-1; possible D gene TRBD1, 6 bases. The V end lost 8 bases, the J end lost 5 bases, and 15 bases lay between the germline ends. This CDR3 is 13 amino acids long. The V gene's germline CDR1 is MNHNS and CDR2 SASEGT. The DNA for the CDR3 is TGTGCCAGCTGGGAGATCAGGGGTACTGAAGCTTTCTTT. It is translated as CASWEIRGTEAFF.

The genes are TRBV4-1 and TRBJ2-5; D uncertain. The J call is in doubt because the DNA end fits TRBJ2-7 better. Germline values: CDR1 MGHRA, CDR2 YSYEKL. The CDR3 covers 11 residues. CDR3 loop: CASSQDYEQYF. The CDR3 DNA reads as TGCGCCAGCAGCCAAGATTACGAGCAGTACTTC.

The genes are TRBV5-5 and TRBJ2-7; a possible D gene is TRBD1 (7 bases). V was trimmed by 4 bases and J by 2 bases, leaving 22 bases between them. The CDR3 contains 17 residues. CDR1 and CDR2 (germline): SGHKS, YYEKEE (reference sequence). The CDR3 nucleotides are TGTGCCAGCAGCGTCATAGGGGGCGGGGAAGGACCCTACGAGCAGTACTTC. Its translation: CASSVIGGGEGPYEQYF.

The chain links TRBV4-3 to TRBJ2-3; 12 bases are shared with TRBD1. J was trimmed by 6 bases and V by 3 bases; bases with no gene match: 4. The CDR3 has 15 residues. Germline assignment: CDR1 LGHNA and CDR2 YSLEER. The CDR3 nucleotides read TGCGCCAGCAGCCAGGGGGACAGGGGGCTGGATACGCAGTATTTT. It codes for CASSQGDRGLDTQYF.

The rearrangement uses TRBV4-3 and TRBJ1-1; maybe TRBD1 (5 bases). Trimming took off 0 bases at V and 7 bases at J, with 15 bases between the two ends. Per the germline V gene, CDR1 is LGHNA and CDR2 is YSLEER. The CDR3 totals 15 residues. The CDR3 region is CASSQDWQGAFEAFF. CDR3 sequence (DNA): TGCGCCAGCAGCCAAGATTGGCAAGGGGCTTTTGAAGCTTTCTTT.

The chain uses TRBV1 and TRBJ2-5; TRBD2 was called by the table and not checked on the DNA. TRBV1 is noted as a pseudogene. The CDR3 has 15 amino acids. CDR3 loop: CTSSLVAGGFETQYF. The CDR3 bases are TGCACCAGCAGCCTAGTAGCGGGGGGTTTTGAGACCCAGTACTTC.

This clone was observed a handful of times. J is TRBJ2-7 and V is TRBV29-1, with 10 bases fitting TRBD1. V gave up 6 bases and J gave up 4 bases; unmatched junction bases: 6. Germline assignment: CDR1 SQVTM and CDR2 ANQGSEA. The CDR3 has 13 residues. The CDR3 DNA follows: TGCAGCGTAATTCGGGACAGGGGTTACGAGCAGTACTTC. It encodes CSVIRDRGYEQYF.

This sequence joins TRBV7-9 and TRBJ2-5; possibly TRBD1 for D (5 bases). This CDR3 contains 13 residues. Germline lookup yields CDR1 SEHNR and CDR2 FQNEAQ (reference sequence). The V end was cut by 1 base, the J end by 9 bases, with 12 bases between. The CDR3 region is CASSLEVVGAQYF. CDR3 nucleotide sequence: TGTGCCAGCAGCTTAGAGGTGGTAGGGGCCCAGTACTTC.

V usage is TRBV4-1 and J usage is TRBJ1-2; D uncertain. The germline gives CDR1 MGHRA, CDR2 YSYEKL. Between the trimmed V and J ends, which lost 1 base and 5 bases, there was a span of 14 bases. The CDR3 is 15 residues long. CDR3 sequence: CASSQVERVEYGYTF. The CDR3 coding sequence is TGCGCCAGCAGCCAAGTTGAGCGGGTGGAGTATGGCTACACCTTC.

The chain uses TRBV6-5 and TRBJ2-3, with 7 bases lining up with TRBD1. The germline V gene encodes CDR1 MNHEY and CDR2 SVGAGI. V gave up 2 bases and J gave up 0 bases; unmatched junction bases: 5. The CDR3 covers 16 residues. The CDR3 sequence: CASSYLGTASTDTQYF. The CDR3 DNA reads as TGTGCCAGCAGTTACCTTGGGACAGCAAGCACAGATACGCAGTATTTT.

The table lists this clone with a few counts. The chain joins TRBV2 to TRBJ1-1; TRBD1 matches at 7 bases. The CDR3 is 14 amino acids. Germline assignment: CDR1 SNHLY and CDR2 FYNNEI. Trimming at V came to 6 bases and at J to 3 bases, leaving 7 bases not matched to a gene. Written as DNA, the CDR3 is TGTGCCAGCAGGGAGACAGGGAGATACACTGAAGCTTTCTTT. It translates to CASRETGRYTEAFF.

The rearrangement joins TRBV6-5 to TRBJ2-7; unclear D gene. CDR1 is MNHEY, CDR2 SVGAGI, per germline. V was pared by 6 bases and J by 2 bases, with 14 bases between. The CDR3 is 14 residues long. The CDR3, as DNA: TGTGCCAGCAGCCTCGTGAGAAATGCCTACGAGCAGTACTTC. This gives the protein CASSLVRNAYEQYF.

This chain uses TRBV19 with TRBJ1-2; D call uncertain. CDR3 length: 12 residues. The germline CDR1 and CDR2 sequences are LNHDA and SQIVND (reference sequence). Trimming took 1 base from V and 6 from J, leaving 6 bases between them. The DNA of the CDR3 is TGTGCCAGTAGTATAGTCGGGAATGGCTACACCTTC. This codes for CASSIVGNGYTF.

This clone was counted a single time. CDR3 region: CASSFRAFKGELTYEQYF. The CDR3 coding sequence is TGTGCCAGCAGTTTCAGGGCTTTCAAGGGGGAACTTACCTACGAGCAGTACTTC. The V call is TRBV27, the J call TRBJ2-7; TRBD1 might be the D (6 bases). The V end was cut by 3 bases, the J end by 2 bases, with 23 bases between. The CDR3 extends over 18 amino acids. CDR1 and CDR2 from the germline V gene are MNHEY and SMNVEV (reference sequence).

This clone has only one observation. The chain employs TRBV5-4 and TRBJ2-3; 9 bases are shared with TRBD2. Germline V gene sequence: CDR1 SGHNT, CDR2 YYREEE (reference sequence). After removal of 4 bases from V and 0 bases from J, the junction contained 6 bases not matched to a gene. The length of the CDR3 is 16 residues. The CDR3 loop reads CASSHSGGRSTDTQYF. CDR3 in DNA: TGTGCCAGCAGCCATAGCGGGGGCCGCAGCACAGATACGCAGTATTTT.

The chain combines TRBV27 with TRBJ2-4; 8 bases agree with TRBD2. The CDR3 has 14 amino acids. The V and J ends lost 5 bases and 5 bases, in that order; junction bases with no gene match: 5. Germline V lookup: CDR1 MNHEY, CDR2 SMNVEV (reference sequence). CDR3 residues: CASSLPGRENIQYF. The CDR3 nucleotides are TGTGCCAGCAGTCTCCCCGGGAGGGAAAACATTCAGTACTTC.

This clone has only a few counts. This sequence joins TRBV10-3 and TRBJ1-2; the D is unclear. V was clipped by 6 bases and J by 5 bases, with 19 bases between them. This CDR3 is 15 amino acids long. Germline V gene sequence: CDR1 ENHRY, CDR2 SYGVKD. The CDR3 loop is CAIRSDGNRAYGYTF. CDR3 sequence (DNA): TGTGCCATCAGATCAGACGGGAACCGCGCTTATGGCTACACCTTC.

The chain couples TRBV28 to TRBJ1-2, with 8 nucleotides matching TRBD1. The CDR3 totals 14 residues. V shed 2 bases and J 4 bases; nucleotides not matched to a gene: 3. The germline V gene has CDR1 MDHEN and CDR2 SYDVKM. CDR3 nucleotides: TGTGCCAGCAGTTTACGGACAGGGCCCTATGGCTACACCTTC. Its translation: CASSLRTGPYGYTF.

This clone was recorded once. This chain uses TRBV6-5 with TRBJ1-6; TRBD1 matches 9 bases. The V segment lost 2 bases and the J segment 8 bases; nucleotides outside the gene matches: 7. The CDR3 is 16 residues long. Per germline, CDR1 MNHEY and CDR2 SVGAGI. CDR3 DNA sequence: TGTGCCAGCAGTTACAGGGCCGGGACAGGGCATTCACCCCTCCACTTT. Amino acid sequence: CASSYRAGTGHSPLHF.

V usage is TRBV6-5 and J usage is TRBJ2-7; D is possibly TRBD1 (5 bases). Trimming took 2 bases from V and 2 from J, leaving 13 bases between them. Germline CDR1 is MNHEY and CDR2 is SVGAGI. CDR3 length: 15 amino acids. The CDR3 DNA is TGTGCCAGCAGTTACCAGAAGACAGCCGCCTACGAGCAGTACTTC. Protein product: CASSYQKTAAYEQYF.

Turning to this clone: The missing conserved phenylalanine or tryptophan at the end of this CDR3 makes a read error likely. This sequence joins TRBV6-1 and TRBJ2-7; 9 nucleotides align to TRBD1. Germline CDR1 MNHNS, CDR2 SASEGT. V was clipped by 4 bases and J by 3 bases; unmatched bases: 7. This CDR3 is built from 15 residues. The CDR3 is CASSAAGTGIYEQYL. For the CDR3, the DNA is TGTGCCAGCAGTGCCGCCGGGACAGGGATCTACGAGCAGTACCTC.

V gene TRBV6-1 combines with J gene TRBJ2-7; D unresolved. Trimming took 8 bases from V and 6 from J, leaving 11 bases between them. The CDR3 loop spans 11 amino acids. The germline gives CDR1 MNHNS, CDR2 SASEGT. CDR3 region: CASVRNGEQYF. CDR3 DNA: TGTGCCAGCGTTAGAAACGGCGAGCAGTACTTC.

The rearrangement links TRBV27 to TRBJ1-1; 7 bases are shared with TRBD1. The CDR3 spans 14 residues. Trimming removed 3 bases from V and 5 bases from J; junction bases left unmatched: 6. Germline V gene data show CDR1 as MNHEY and CDR2 as SMNVEV (reference sequence). CDR3 amino acids: CASSFRRDRTEAFF. CDR3 sequence (DNA): TGTGCCAGCAGTTTCCGTCGGGACAGAACTGAAGCTTTCTTT.